Described below is a single T cell receptor beta chain sequence and its context. The antigen it binds to is not known. Nothing much larger sits one base from this clone, and base qualities are not available. Genomic DNA was extracted from sorted cells with the Quick-DNA Microprep Kit. Amplification of TCRbeta DNA was done with the immunoSEQ hsTCRbeta kit, following the protocol from the manufacturer. An Illumina MiSeq instrument was used to sequence the TCRbeta libraries. The authors' analysis ran thus. After out-of-frame sequences were removed, 2.4 million or so distinct TCRbeta sequences remained, averaging about 66,813 per individual. Each individual was scored by the count of fewer than 200 previously reported CMV-associated TCRbeta sequences and the total productive distinct TCRbeta count. A beta-binomial model was reimplemented in Python, and random forests from scikit-learn, run with default parameters, were trained on data from the US cohort. Classifier performance on the Belgian cohort was summarized as median AUC with percentile confidence intervals calculated over 10,000 bootstrap iterations. This immuneACCESS table, as held by TCRdb, lists in-frame sequences with V and J called but not all clones. Of the missing ones, under half trace to an unresolved V gene in checked studies; the others have no known cause. Clonal size and the V and J genes are those of that table, whereas D and trimming came from the DNA. The sample table lists some 50,000 clones, roughly 72% of them with a count of one. More than 0.95% of the sample comes from the top ten.

A FACSAria II was used to sort memory CD4+ T cells, defined as single viable CD3+CD4+CD8-CD45RO+ cells. To determine CMV serostatus, a Roche Elecsys assay was used that detects serum IgG against CMV pp150, pp28, p38 and p52. After thawing, total CD4+ T cells were enriched by positive selection with CD4 magnetic microbeads. Samples originated from another study that specifically interrogated the CD4+ T cell memory repertoire. Peripheral blood mononuclear cells were isolated and cryopreserved according to standard operating procedures, and serum was kept at -80 degrees C. The staining used CD3-PerCP (BW264/56), CD4-APC (RPA-T4), CD45RO-PE (UCHT1) and CD8-Pacific Orange (3B5) antibodies, and Sytox blue was used to exclude non-viable cells. The sample originates from a study of memory CD4+ T cells and cytomegalovirus serostatus (dated by TCRdb to the late 2010s). With respect to the entire study: The cohort included approximately 35 healthy adults from Belgium, of whom 9 were CMV seropositive and about 25 were CMV seronegative. To replicate a published TCR-based CMV serostatus classifier, the researchers sequenced the CD4+ memory TCRbeta repertoires of a Belgian cohort whose cytomegalovirus serostatus was known. Results the study describes overall, beyond this receptor: Only CD4+CD45RO+ memory cells were sequenced, unlike the original study, which covered naive and memory CD4+ and CD8+ populations. Results were interpreted as suggesting that the CMV-associated TCR signature is largely present in the CD4+ memory repertoire. CMV serostatus prediction reached a median bootstrapped AUC of nearly 0.96 with the original framework and 0.91 with a US-trained random forest. Of under 200 previously reported CMV-associated TCRbeta sequences, approximately 70 appeared in the CD4+ memory repertoires, each in one to five individuals. On the Belgian cohort, the classifier built on the original framework reached a median bootstrapped AUC of roughly 0.94, with a 95% CI of 0.76-1.00.

Relative to germline, V is 3 bases shorter and J is 0 bases shorter, with 17 bases between their ends. The germline V gene (reference sequence) specifies MNHEY as CDR1 and SMNVEV as CDR2. The CDR3 covers 17 residues, taking in both the cysteine and the phenylalanine. Of all the DNA, just the CDR3 is kept, 51 bases in frame from base 1. The TCR comes from an adult in good health and CMV-seropositive. The chain employs TRBV27 and TRBJ1-1; the D gene is perhaps TRBD1, on 6 matching bases. The sample taken for sequencing was memory CD4+ T cells from blood. The CDR3 sequence is CASSLWGLTSMNTEAFF. The nucleotides read TGTGCCAGCAGTTTGTGGGGGCTTACTTCAATGAACACTGAAGCTTTCTTT.